This T cell receptor beta chain was sequenced for a study of CD8 T cells in Susac syndrome. Looked up from germline, CDR1 is SGHRS and CDR2 is YFSETQ. The CDR3 contains 14 residues. The V segment lost 4 bases and the J segment 2 bases; nucleotides outside the gene matches: 6. The T cells that were sequenced for TCR beta were CD8+ and CD4+ cells from blood. Relapsing-remitting disease, either stable or active, was present in the treatment-naive patients who were the multiple sclerosis controls. Purification of the CD8+ and CD4+ T cells relied on negative isolation, and TEMRA cells underwent FACS enrichment. A quantity of about 0.45 to 1 ug RNA underwent reverse transcription using random hexamers. TCRdb reanalysed the immunoSEQ multiplex PCR reads using MiXCR and keeps one entry per CDR3 protein. This sample has approximately 130,000 distinct CDR3 sequences; around nine tenths occur once, and the top ten carry about 0.23%.

V usage is TRBV5-1 and J usage is TRBJ2-7, with 7 bases matching TRBD1. The receptor's source is a human donor with multiple sclerosis. Sequences were obtained from CD8+ T cells from PBMCs. The CDR3 coding sequence is TGCGCCAGCAGCGACCGGGACAGCGCCTACGAGCAGTACTTC. Translating gives CASSDRDSAYEQYF.